The 6 T cell receptor beta chains below all came from one sample that was sequenced in a study of shared clonotypes between healthy human individuals (dated by TCRdb to the early 2020s). Libraries came from the immunoSEQ multiplex PCR assay. TCRdb obtained this table from immuneACCESS and retained in-frame rearrangements with V and J assigned. These tables miss some clones; where compared with another copy, unresolved V genes account for less than half of the shortfall, and the remainder is unexplained. This sample has 2,500,000 or so clones in its table, and approximately 93% of those were observed once. The ten largest clones capture about 0.39% of the sample. Sequenced input: naive CD4+ T cells from PBMCs. The cell subset or site label corresponds to: CD45RA+ positively selected. These receptors all stem from a man aged 18 to 30 in good health. Some clones in this sample may be carry-over from other donors' samples.

The chain is built from TRBV25-1 and TRBJ1-5; D call uncertain. The CDR3 runs 15 residues. With 2 bases removed from V and 0 bases from J, the gap between germline ends came to 8 bases. Germline V gives CDR1 MGHDK, CDR2 SYGVNS. CDR3 residues: CASSERRNSNQPQHF. CDR3 DNA: TGTGCCAGCAGTGAAAGGCGGAATAGCAATCAGCCCCAGCATTTT.

The V and J genes are TRBV5-4 and TRBJ2-1; TRBD2 matches at 7 bases. V was clipped by 4 bases and J by 4 bases; unmatched bases: 8. Looked up from germline, CDR1 is SGHNT and CDR2 is YYREEE (reference sequence). The CDR3 has 15 amino acids. CDR3 bases: TGTGCCAGCAGCCTATCTAGCGGAGCATACAATGAGCAGTTCTTC. It codes for CASSLSSGAYNEQFF.

V gene TRBV6-5 combines with J gene TRBJ2-1; 9 bases are shared with TRBD1. V shed 5 bases and J 8 bases; nucleotides not matched to a gene: 10. This CDR3 spans 15 amino acids. Germline V gene sequence: CDR1 MNHEY, CDR2 SVGAGI. Written as DNA, the CDR3 is TGTGCCAGCAGTGCCTCCGGGACAGGGATCTATGAGCAGTTCTTC. Its translation is CASSASGTGIYEQFF.

The J gene is TRBJ2-1, the V gene TRBV2, with 8 nucleotides matching TRBD2. This CDR3 region has 15 residues. With 7 bases clipped from V and 12 bases from J, the junction kept 17 bases outside the gene matches. Germline V CDR1 and CDR2: SNHLY, FYNNEI. The CDR3 loop reads CASTEGGTSGFGQFF. The CDR3 nucleotides read TGTGCCAGCACCGAAGGGGGGACTAGTGGATTTGGGCAGTTCTTC.

The chain is built from TRBV11-2 and TRBJ1-4, with TRBD1 as a possible D gene (5 bases). With 4 bases removed from V and 12 bases from J, the gap between germline ends came to 18 bases. Per germline, CDR1 SGHAT and CDR2 FQNNGV. This CDR3 spans 14 amino acids. This chain's CDR3 is CASSSDLRTLELFF. CDR3 coding DNA: TGTGCCAGCAGCTCCGACCTAAGGACATTAGAACTGTTTTTT.

The chain uses TRBV7-6 and TRBJ1-1, with D perhaps matching TRBD1 (5 bases). Germline V gene sequence: CDR1 SGHVS, CDR2 FNYEAQ. V was shortened by 0 bases and J by 1 base, with 21 bases between the two germline ends. This CDR3 region has 19 residues. CDR3 loop: CASSLARGSKSVSNTEAFF. In DNA form, the CDR3 reads TGTGCCAGCAGCTTAGCGCGGGGGAGCAAGTCTGTTTCGAACACTGAAGCTTTCTTT. Supplemented by reference TRBV7-6 and TRBJ1-1, the full variable domain reads GAGVSQSPRYKVTKRGQDVALRCDPISGHVSLYWYRQALGQGPEFLTYFNYEAQQDKSGLPNDRFSAERPEGSISTLTIQRTEQRDSAMYRCASSLARGSKSVSNTEAFFGQGTRLTVV.